These 30 T cell receptor beta chains came from one sample sequenced in a study of OX40 agonist ivuxolimab in advanced cancers. Clones were sequenced by immunoSEQ multiplex PCR, and TCRdb holds only the in-frame ones, with some missing. In the table there are tens of thousands of clones, 87% of which are singletons. Here the sequenced sample was CD4+ or CD8+ T cells sorted from blood, taken in a trial of the OX40 agonist ivuxolimab. The receptors were gathered from an adult with an advanced solid tumor such as melanoma, head and neck, liver or kidney cancer.

V and J are TRBV10-3 and TRBJ1-3, with a possible D match to TRBD1 (6 bases). CDR1 is ENHRY, CDR2 SYGVKD, per germline. The CDR3 extends over 13 amino acids. V lost 3 bases, J lost 6 bases, and 9 bases lay in between. CDR3 coding DNA: TGTGCCATCAGTGATTCGGGGGCAAACACCATATATTTT. This gives the protein CAISDSGANTIYF.

The V gene is TRBV19, the J gene TRBJ1-4, with 7 bases fitting TRBD1. CDR3 length: 15 amino acids. Germline V gene lookup returns CDR1 LNHDA and CDR2 SQIVND (reference sequence). V lost 5 bases to trimming and J lost 8 bases; unmatched junction nucleotides: 11. The CDR3 protein is CASSPPRQGNEKLFF. The CDR3, as DNA: TGTGCCAGTAGTCCTCCCCGACAGGGAAACGAAAAACTGTTTTTT.

The V call is TRBV6-5, the J call TRBJ2-1, with 14 bases identical to TRBD2. CDR1 and CDR2 from the germline V gene are MNHEY and SVGAGI. V was pared by 5 bases and J by 7 bases, with 4 bases of the junction left unmatched. The CDR3 spans 15 residues. CDR3 sequence reads: CASSRLAGGPNEQFF. Here the CDR3 DNA reads TGTGCCAGCAGTAGACTAGCGGGGGGGCCTAATGAGCAGTTCTTC.

The chain employs TRBV30 and TRBJ2-1; perhaps D is TRBD1 or TRBD2 (6 bases each). In germline, CDR1 is GTSNPN, CDR2 SVGIG (reference sequence). Trimming left V 3 bases short and J 7 bases short, with 13 bases between. The CDR3 loop spans 13 amino acids. Here the CDR3 reads CAWRWGARNEQFF. CDR3 nucleotides: TGTGCCTGGAGGTGGGGGGCCAGGAATGAGCAGTTCTTC.

The rearrangement joins TRBV11-2 to TRBJ2-7; TRBD1 agrees at 7 bases. Trimming took 1 base from V and 4 from J; bases not matched to a gene: 4. Germline values: CDR1 SGHAT, CDR2 FQNNGV. There are 14 residues in the CDR3. CDR3 loop: CASSLVARGYEQYF. The CDR3 region has the DNA TGTGCCAGCAGCTTAGTGGCCAGGGGGTACGAGCAGTACTTC.

In its sample, this clone was seen once. The chain is built from TRBV2 and TRBJ2-2; TRBD2 agrees at 16 bases. The ends lost 7 bases at V and 6 bases at J; junction bases unmatched: 2. The CDR3 is 15 amino acids. Germline V gene sequence: CDR1 SNHLY, CDR2 FYNNEI. The chain's CDR3 is CASTGLAGGSGELFF. The CDR3 DNA follows: TGTGCCAGCACGGGACTAGCGGGGGGGTCCGGGGAGCTGTTTTTT. Full variable domain (remainder filled in from reference TRBV2 and TRBJ2-2): EPEVTQTPSHQVTQMGQEVILRCVPISNHLYFYWYRQILGQKVEFLVSFYNNEISEKSEIFDDQFSVERPDGSNFTLKIRSTKLEDSAMYFCASTGLAGGSGELFFGEGSRLTVL.

The V call is TRBV7-6, the J call TRBJ2-1, with 13 nucleotides matching TRBD2. CDR3 length: 15 residues. The V gene's germline CDR1 is SGHVS and CDR2 FNYEAQ. V lost 5 bases to trimming and J lost 15 bases; unmatched junction nucleotides: 13. The CDR3 is CASSPGGLAGTLGFF. In DNA form, the CDR3 reads TGTGCCAGCAGCCCCGGGGGACTAGCGGGGACCTTGGGGTTCTTC.

The V and J genes are TRBV7-2 and TRBJ1-5; D is ambiguous. The V gene's germline CDR1 is SGHTA and CDR2 FQGNSA. CDR3 length equals 14 residues. The germline V and J ends were trimmed by 3 bases and 7 bases, with 13 bases remaining between them. The CDR3 nucleotides read TGTGCCAGCAGCTTCGGTTCACCGGGACAGCCCCAGCATTTT. Encoded protein: CASSFGSPGQPQHF. The entire variable domain, with the rest obtained from reference TRBV7-2 and TRBJ1-5, is as follows: GAGVSQSPSNKVTEKGKDVELRCDPISGHTALYWYRQSLGQGLEFLIYFQGNSAPDKSGLPSDRFSAERTGGSVSTLTIQRTQQEDSAVYLCASSFGSPGQPQHFGDGTRLSIL.

This clone was detected only once. The chain employs TRBV30 and TRBJ2-5; D is tentatively TRBD1 or TRBD2 (6 bases each). Trimming pared 2 bases from V and 5 bases from J, leaving 12 bases between. The length of the CDR3 is 13 residues. The germline V gene encodes CDR1 GTSNPN and CDR2 SVGIG (reference sequence). This CDR3 is CAWSMGGRETQYF. DNA of the CDR3: TGTGCCTGGAGTATGGGGGGCAGGGAGACCCAGTACTTC.

The rearrangement joins TRBV15 to TRBJ2-5; possible D gene TRBD1, 5 bases. Trimming removed 0 bases at V and 4 bases at J, with 9 bases between. The length of the CDR3 is 14 residues. Germline V gene sequence: CDR1 LNHNV, CDR2 YYDKDF (reference sequence). CDR3 bases: TGTGCCACCAGCAGAGATAGGCAGGGAGAGACCCAGTACTTC. Its translation: CATSRDRQGETQYF. The whole variable domain, remainder taken from reference TRBV15 and TRBJ2-5, is DAMVIQNPRYQVTQFGKPVTLSCSQTLNHNVMYWYQQKSSQAPKLLFHYYDKDFNNEADTPDNFQSRRPNTSFCFLDIRSPGLGDTAMYLCATSRDRQGETQYFGPGTRLLVL.

V and J are TRBV6-6 and TRBJ2-3; no definite D call. The germline V gene has CDR1 MNHNY and CDR2 SVGAGI (reference sequence). V was trimmed by 0 bases and J by 4 bases, leaving 5 bases between them. This CDR3 is built from 13 residues. The CDR3 loop reads CASSYSTADTQYF. CDR3 nucleotide sequence: TGTGCCAGCAGTTACTCTACGGCAGATACGCAGTATTTT.

This sequence joins TRBV5-1 and TRBJ1-4; 8 bases line up with TRBD1. The V gene end was trimmed by 5 bases and the J gene end by 8 bases; junction bases not matched to a gene: 8. Germline V lookup: CDR1 SGHRS, CDR2 YFSETQ. This CDR3 comprises 14 residues. The CDR3 here is CASRPGGAEEKLFF. The CDR3 nucleotides read TGCGCCAGCAGGCCAGGGGGCGCGGAAGAAAAACTGTTTTTT.

The V gene is TRBV14, the J gene TRBJ1-2, with unresolved D. V gave up 4 bases and J gave up 4 bases, with 13 bases separating them. CDR3 length equals 14 residues. Germline CDR1 reads SGHDN; CDR2 reads FVKESK. This CDR3 reads CASSPELKTYGYTF. Here the CDR3 DNA reads TGTGCCAGCAGCCCTGAACTGAAAACCTATGGCTACACCTTC.

This chain connects TRBV7-2 to TRBJ2-3, with D possibly TRBD2 on 6 matching bases. Germline values: CDR1 SGHTA, CDR2 FQGNSA. The V and J ends lost 6 bases and 0 bases respectively, with 16 bases between them. This CDR3 contains 16 residues. CDR3 sequence reads: CASRVRAGISTDTQYF. DNA of the CDR3: TGTGCCAGCAGAGTTAGGGCGGGGATTAGCACAGATACGCAGTATTTT.

A single count supports this clone. The CDR3, as DNA: TGTGCCAGCTCAGCAAGACTAGCGGGGGAAGATACGCAGTATTTT. Amino acids: CASSARLAGEDTQYF. The chain has TRBV18 and TRBJ2-3, with 12 nucleotides matching TRBD2. Germline trimming cut 5 bases from V and 5 bases from J; bases unmatched to any gene: 5. The germline gives CDR1 KGHSH, CDR2 LQKENI. The CDR3 is 15 residues long.

The rearrangement links TRBV5-1 to TRBJ2-1; TRBD1 matches 12 bases. V shed 4 bases, J shed 10 bases, and the junction held 9 bases outside the gene matches. The CDR3 is 15 amino acids. Per germline, CDR1 SGHRS and CDR2 YFSETQ. The chain's CDR3 is CASSDPGQGAREQFF. CDR3 in DNA: TGCGCCAGCAGCGACCCGGGACAGGGGGCACGGGAGCAGTTCTTC. The full variable domain, completed using reference TRBV5-1 and TRBJ2-1, is KAGVTQTPRYLIKTRGQQVTLSCSPISGHRSVSWYQQTPGQGLQFLFEYFSETQRNKGNFPGRFSGRQFSNSRSEMNVSTLELGDSALYLCASSDPGQGAREQFFGPGTRLTVL.

This clone was recorded once. This rearrangement joins TRBV29-1 to TRBJ1-3; D gene unclear. This CDR3 contains 17 residues. Deletions cut 4 bases from V and 0 bases from J, with 19 bases between. In germline, CDR1 is SQVTM, CDR2 ANQGSEA. This CDR3 reads CSVGARHPGSSGNTIYF. In DNA form, the CDR3 reads TGCAGCGTTGGGGCCCGTCACCCTGGGTCCTCTGGAAACACCATATATTTT.

The chain links TRBV7-2 to TRBJ2-7; a possible D gene is TRBD1 (6 bases). Trimming took 5 bases from V and 2 from J, leaving 10 bases between them. Germline CDR1 is SGHTA and CDR2 is FQGNSA. This CDR3 has 13 amino acids. The CDR3 DNA sequence: TGTGCCAGCAGCGACCGGACAGCCTACGAGCAGTACTTC. Translation: CASSDRTAYEQYF.

This chain links TRBV5-1 with TRBJ1-1; no reliable D call. The germline CDR1 and CDR2 sequences are SGHRS and YFSETQ. The CDR3 runs to 14 residues. V dropped 7 bases and J dropped 5 bases, with 18 bases sitting between them. CDR3 loop: CASSPVLSGTEAFF. The DNA for the CDR3 is TGCGCCAGCTCCCCCGTATTATCAGGAACTGAAGCTTTCTTT.

The chain couples TRBV5-4 to TRBJ1-4; D uncertain. CDR3 length equals 15 residues. Germline V lookup: CDR1 SGHNT, CDR2 YYREEE (reference sequence). Trimming took off 5 bases at V and 0 bases at J, with 11 bases between the two ends. This CDR3 is CASRSNSATNEKLFF. In nucleotides, the CDR3 is TGTGCCAGCAGATCCAACTCGGCAACTAATGAAAAACTGTTTTTT. Drawing the rest from reference TRBV5-4 and TRBJ1-4, the complete variable domain is ETGVTQSPTHLIKTRGQQVTLRCSSQSGHNTVSWYQQALGQGPQFIFQYYREEENGRGNFPPRFSGLQFPNYSSELNVNALELDDSALYLCASRSNSATNEKLFFGSGTQLSVL.

This chain connects TRBV6-5 to TRBJ1-1; D remains unclear. The CDR3 is 13 amino acids. The germline gives CDR1 MNHEY, CDR2 SVGAGI. V was shortened by 5 bases and J by 3 bases, with 10 bases between the two germline ends. CDR3 in amino acids: CASSRRWDTEAFF. Here the CDR3 DNA reads TGTGCCAGCAGTCGCCGATGGGACACTGAAGCTTTCTTT.

The V call is TRBV6-6, the J call TRBJ2-2; 9 bases fit TRBD2. J gave up 6 bases and V 6 bases, and 8 bases lay outside the gene matches. The V gene's germline CDR1 is MNHNY and CDR2 SVGAGI (reference sequence). CDR3 size: 15 residues. CDR3 sequence reads: CASRVSGSGPGELFF. CDR3 DNA sequence: TGTGCCAGCAGAGTTAGCGGGAGCGGGCCCGGGGAGCTGTTTTTT.

The chain links TRBV5-1 to TRBJ2-2; tentative D call: TRBD1 (6 bases). Trimming removed 3 bases at V and 7 bases at J, with 13 bases between. From germline, CDR1 is SGHRS and CDR2 YFSETQ. The CDR3 length is 14 residues. DNA of the CDR3: TGCGCCAGCAGCTCCCGACAGGCGGGCGGGGAGCTGTTTTTT. As protein: CASSSRQAGGELFF.

The chain combines TRBV9 with TRBJ1-5; D may be TRBD1 (5 bases). The CDR3 runs to 15 residues. Germline lookup yields CDR1 SGDLS and CDR2 YYNGEE. V gave up 4 bases and J gave up 0 bases, with 11 bases separating them. CDR3 in DNA: TGTGCCAGCAGCCCCGGGGCCTTTAGCAATCAGCCCCAGCATTTT. Its translation is CASSPGAFSNQPQHF.

The chain links TRBV9 to TRBJ1-2; D remains ambiguous. CDR1 is SGDLS, CDR2 YYNGEE, per germline. V dropped 0 bases and J dropped 1 base, with 7 bases sitting between them. The CDR3 loop spans 14 amino acids. CDR3 in DNA: TGTGCCAGCAGCGTAGGTGAGGGTAACTATGGCTACACCTTC. This gives the protein CASSVGEGNYGYTF.

The rearrangement uses TRBV19 and TRBJ2-4; TRBD1 matches at 10 bases. Germline-derived CDR1 and CDR2 are LNHDA and SQIVND (reference sequence). This CDR3 spans 16 amino acids. The J segment lost 8 bases and the V segment lost 3 bases, leaving 10 bases of the junction unmatched. The CDR3 spells CASSIPGQGSGDIQYF. CDR3 DNA sequence: TGTGCCAGTAGTATCCCGGGACAGGGGTCGGGGGACATTCAGTACTTC.

This clone has a single count. V and J are TRBV7-2 and TRBJ2-7, with D unclear. The V end lost 2 bases, the J end lost 6 bases, and 11 bases lay between the germline ends. This CDR3 contains 13 residues. Germline CDR1 reads SGHTA; CDR2 reads FQGNSA. The CDR3, as DNA: TGTGCCAGCAGCTTAAATCGGCCGGGCGAGCAGTACTTC. This codes for CASSLNRPGEQYF.

This clone was counted once. The chain is built from TRBV7-2 and TRBJ1-6; D not resolved. This CDR3 region has 12 residues. Germline CDR1 reads SGHTA; CDR2 reads FQGNSA. With 1 base removed from V and 14 bases from J, the gap between germline ends came to 9 bases. The CDR3, as DNA: TGTGCCAGCAGCTTAGGTCCTACGGCCCTCCACTTT. This codes for CASSLGPTALHF.

This chain uses TRBV7-2 with TRBJ2-7; possible D gene TRBD1, 5 bases. The CDR3 spans 13 residues. Germline loops: CDR1 SGHTA, CDR2 FQGNSA. The V end was cut by 7 bases, the J end by 1 base, with 11 bases between. The CDR3 region has the DNA TGTGCCAGCACCACAAGGGGTTCCTACGAGCAGTACTTC. This sequence encodes CASTTRGSYEQYF.

The chain has TRBV19 and TRBJ2-3; maybe TRBD2 (6 bases). The CDR3 runs to 15 residues. Trimming cost V 5 bases and J 0 bases, with 12 bases left between them. Looked up from germline, CDR1 is LNHDA and CDR2 is SQIVND (reference sequence). CDR3 in amino acids: CASSPSVVSTDTQYF. The CDR3 nucleotides are TGTGCCAGTAGTCCTAGCGTAGTTAGCACAGATACGCAGTATTTT.